One and the same sample provided the 26 T cell receptor beta chains below, sequenced in a study of cytomegalovirus exposure and HLA in healthy donors. Profiled with immunoSEQ multiplex PCR; TCRdb holds only in-frame clones, not every one. The sample has 71,000 or so clones, just under 95% seen once; the top ten hold 1.4%. Sequenced: PBMCs. These receptors all stem from a man between 18 and 29 years old in good health and CMV-seropositive.

V and J are TRBV30 and TRBJ2-5; 14 bases are a match to TRBD2. CDR3 length equals 16 residues. The V and J ends lost 2 bases and 4 bases, in that order; junction bases with no gene match: 6. Germline lookup yields CDR1 GTSNPN and CDR2 SVGIG (reference sequence). The CDR3 DNA follows: TGTGCCTGGAGTAGACTAGCGGGGGGGCCGAGAGAGACCCAGTACTTC. Translating it yields CAWSRLAGGPRETQYF.

This chain uses TRBV6-5 with TRBJ2-1; 14 nucleotides agree with TRBD2. CDR3 size: 15 residues. J lost 7 bases, V lost 6 bases, and 5 bases had no gene match. The germline V gene encodes CDR1 MNHEY and CDR2 SVGAGI. The CDR3, as DNA: TGTGCCAGCAGCCAGGGACTAGCGGGAGCGAATGAGCAGTTCTTC. Its translation is CASSQGLAGANEQFF.

The V and J genes are TRBV5-1 and TRBJ2-1, with 8 bases lining up with TRBD2. Germline trimming cut 4 bases from V and 16 bases from J; bases unmatched to any gene: 7. CDR3 size: 11 residues. CDR1 is SGHRS, CDR2 YFSETQ, per germline. CDR3 in DNA: TGCGCCAGCAGCACCGGGACTAGGGTCTTCTTC. Encoded protein: CASSTGTRVFF.

This clone was seen once. This chain joins TRBV19 and TRBJ1-2; 9 nucleotides line up with TRBD1. The CDR3 contains 17 residues. Germline V gene sequence: CDR1 LNHDA, CDR2 SQIVND (reference sequence). J was trimmed by 7 bases and V by 8 bases; bases with no gene match: 20. The DNA for the CDR3 is TGTGCCAGTGGGACAGGGTTTGAAGTTACTTCGGAAGGTGGCTACACCTTC. Encoded protein: CASGTGFEVTSEGGYTF.

Only one count was recorded for this clone. The V and J genes are TRBV9 and TRBJ1-6, with 8 bases that match TRBD1. Trimming at V came to 4 bases and at J to 7 bases, leaving 4 bases not matched to a gene. Germline CDR1 and CDR2: SGDLS and YYNGEE. The CDR3 length is 14 residues. CDR3 sequence: CASSRDRLNSPLHF. The CDR3 nucleotides are TGTGCCAGCAGCAGGGACAGGTTAAATTCACCCCTCCACTTT. The full variable domain, rest sourced from reference TRBV9 and TRBJ1-6, is DSGVTQTPKHLITATGQRVTLRCSPRSGDLSVYWYQQSLDQGLQFLIQYYNGEERAKGNILERFSAQQFPDLHSELNLSSLELGDSALYFCASSRDRLNSPLHFGNGTRLTVT.

The chain has TRBV9 and TRBJ2-3; 9 positions agree with TRBD1. This CDR3 has 16 amino acids. CDR1 SGDLS and CDR2 YYNGEE come from the germline V gene. After removal of 3 bases from V and 10 bases from J, the junction contained 15 bases not matched to a gene. CDR3 coding DNA: TGTGCCAGCAGCGATTTGTCCTCTTTGACAGGGGGAGCGCAGTATTTT. It codes for CASSDLSSLTGGAQYF.

The genes are TRBV28 and TRBJ1-4; TRBD1 aligns across 8 bases. The CDR3 runs 17 residues. V gave up 5 bases and J gave up 0 bases; unmatched junction bases: 8. Germline V gives CDR1 MDHEN, CDR2 SYDVKM. CDR3 amino acids: CASSPAGQETTNEKLFF. CDR3 in DNA: TGTGCCAGCAGTCCGGCGGGACAGGAGACAACTAATGAAAAACTGTTTTTT.

The genes are TRBV27 and TRBJ1-1; 9 bases fit TRBD1. With 5 bases clipped from V and 5 bases from J, the junction kept 9 bases outside the gene matches. The CDR3 is 15 residues long. Germline V CDR1 and CDR2: MNHEY, SMNVEV (reference sequence). The CDR3 DNA follows: TGTGCCAGCAGTGTGACAGGGGGAGTTGGGACTGAAGCTTTCTTT. Protein: CASSVTGGVGTEAFF.

This chain uses TRBV14 with TRBJ2-1; TRBD1 might be the D (5 bases). Per germline, CDR1 SGHDN and CDR2 FVKESK. V was shortened by 0 bases and J by 2 bases, with 11 bases between the two germline ends. There are 16 residues in the CDR3. As DNA, the CDR3 is TGTGCCAGCAGCCAAGATGATTGGGGCCCCTACAATGAGCAGTTCTTC. Translating gives CASSQDDWGPYNEQFF.

The chain combines TRBV29-1 with TRBJ1-1; no firm D call. Trimming pared 6 bases from V and 1 base from J, leaving 9 bases between. There are 12 residues in the CDR3. Germline CDR1 is SQVTM and CDR2 is ANQGSEA. The CDR3 bases are TGCAGCGTACTATACCGGAACACTGAAGCTTTCTTT. Amino acid sequence: CSVLYRNTEAFF.

The chain employs TRBV19 and TRBJ2-2; TRBD1 matches at 8 bases. CDR1 LNHDA and CDR2 SQIVND come from the germline V gene (reference sequence). This CDR3 contains 15 residues. V lost 5 bases to trimming and J lost 8 bases; unmatched junction nucleotides: 10. CDR3 in amino acids: CASSLGQGAAGELFF. The CDR3 DNA follows: TGTGCCAGTAGTCTCGGACAGGGTGCGGCGGGGGAGCTGTTTTTT.

V and J are TRBV27 and TRBJ2-3; TRBD2 agrees at 15 bases. This CDR3 has 18 amino acids. The J segment lost 4 bases and the V segment lost 3 bases, leaving 8 bases of the junction unmatched. Germline lookup yields CDR1 MNHEY and CDR2 SMNVEV (reference sequence). CDR3 sequence: CASSFRTSGRAGADTQYF. CDR3 in DNA: TGTGCCAGCAGTTTCCGGACTAGCGGGAGGGCCGGGGCAGATACGCAGTATTTT.

A single count supports this clone. The CDR3, as DNA: TGTGCCAGCCACTCTATTACGGCGGGAGCGGCGCAGTATTTT. This codes for CASHSITAGAAQYF. The chain links TRBV28 to TRBJ2-3; 7 nucleotides agree with TRBD2. Per the germline V gene, CDR1 is MDHEN and CDR2 is SYDVKM. V dropped 8 bases and J dropped 10; count of bases not matched to a gene: 15. The CDR3 is 14 residues long.

V gene TRBV13 combines with J gene TRBJ2-1; 10 bases align to TRBD2. This CDR3 comprises 17 residues. The germline gives CDR1 PRHDT, CDR2 FYEKMQ (reference sequence). The V and J ends lost 4 bases and 2 bases, in that order; junction bases with no gene match: 8. The DNA of the CDR3 is TGTGCCAGCAGCTCGAGGTGGACTAGCGGCCCCTACAATGAGCAGTTCTTC. This translates into CASSSRWTSGPYNEQFF.

V is TRBV5-6 and J is TRBJ2-7; the D gene is possibly TRBD2 (6 bases). Trimming removed 4 bases from V and 0 bases from J, with 20 bases in between. The CDR3 spans 17 residues. The germline CDR1 and CDR2 sequences are SGHDT and YYEEEE. In DNA form, the CDR3 reads TGTGCCAGCAGCGACGAGGGGCGGGGAACCTTCTCCTACGAGCAGTACTTC. Translated, it gives CASSDEGRGTFSYEQYF. Based on the CDR3 plus reference TRBV5-6 and TRBJ2-7, the full variable domain is DAGVTQSPTHLIKTRGQQVTLRCSPKSGHDTVSWYQQALGQGPQFIFQYYEEEERQRGNFPDRFSGHQFPNYSSELNVNALLLGDSALYLCASSDEGRGTFSYEQYFGPGTRLTVT.

In DNA form, the CDR3 reads TGCGCCAGCCACGGGGGTCGGGGGGGAGCCTACGAGCAGTACTTC. Its protein product is CASHGGRGGAYEQYF. V and J are TRBV5-1 and TRBJ2-7; 8 positions match TRBD2. CDR3 length: 15 amino acids. Trimming removed 7 bases from V and 2 bases from J; junction bases left unmatched: 11. Germline CDR1 SGHRS, CDR2 YFSETQ.

The chain employs TRBV29-1 and TRBJ2-1; D uncertain. The length of the CDR3 is 12 residues. Trimming cost V 4 bases and J 3 bases, with 7 bases left between them. In germline, CDR1 is SQVTM, CDR2 ANQGSEA. The CDR3 loop reads CSVVPSYNEQFF. CDR3 DNA sequence: TGCAGCGTTGTTCCGAGCTACAATGAGCAGTTCTTC.

Only a few counts were recorded for this clone. V gene TRBV9 combines with J gene TRBJ2-3; 8 positions agree with TRBD2. The CDR3 has 15 residues. The trim removed 4 bases at V and 2 bases at J, leaving 6 bases unmatched. Germline V gene lookup returns CDR1 SGDLS and CDR2 YYNGEE. The CDR3 DNA reads as TGTGCCAGCAGCCCAGCGGGGGCCCACACAGATACGCAGTATTTT. Translated, it gives CASSPAGAHTDTQYF.

The chain employs TRBV4-1 and TRBJ2-2, with 7 positions matching TRBD1. The CDR3 length is 15 residues. Germline CDR1 and CDR2: MGHRA and YSYEKL. The ends lost 1 base at V and 6 bases at J; junction bases unmatched: 5. The CDR3 loop is CASSQGGGLSGELFF. In nucleotides, the CDR3 is TGCGCCAGCAGCCAAGGAGGGGGCCTTTCCGGGGAGCTGTTTTTT.

The J gene is TRBJ2-5, the V gene TRBV28, with D possibly being TRBD1 (6 bases). The CDR3 sequence is 20 residues long. Germline CDR1 and CDR2: MDHEN and SYDVKM. Trimming shortened V by 1 base and J by 4 bases, and 28 bases separated the two germline ends. The CDR3 protein is CASSLSSGAYNHLGGETQYF. The CDR3 nucleotides read TGTGCCAGCAGTTTATCTTCAGGGGCCTATAACCATCTAGGTGGAGAGACCCAGTACTTC.

The CDR3 sequence: CASSKRQGDQPQHF. CDR3 bases: TGTGCCAGCAGTAAGAGACAGGGGGATCAGCCCCAGCATTTT. The rearrangement links TRBV27 to TRBJ1-5, with TRBD1 matching over 9 bases. CDR1 is MNHEY, CDR2 SMNVEV, per germline (reference sequence). V lost 5 bases and J lost 5; bases outside the gene matches: 4. The CDR3 extends over 14 amino acids.

This CDR3 is CASSQARATNEKLFF. The CDR3 coding sequence is TGCGCCAGCAGCCAGGCGAGGGCAACTAATGAAAAACTGTTTTTT. The chain joins TRBV4-1 to TRBJ1-4; no clear D gene. This CDR3 has 15 amino acids. V lost 3 bases to trimming and J lost 0 bases, with 8 bases between them. Germline loops: CDR1 MGHRA, CDR2 YSYEKL.

The CDR3 here is CATSRDWGAGDYGYTF. The DNA of the CDR3 is TGTGCCACCAGCAGAGATTGGGGGGCGGGGGACTATGGCTACACCTTC. The chain has TRBV15 and TRBJ1-2; D is perhaps TRBD1 (6 bases). Germline V CDR1 and CDR2: LNHNV, YYDKDF (reference sequence). This CDR3 has 16 residues. V was pared by 0 bases and J by 3 bases, with 14 bases between.

The V call is TRBV7-6, the J call TRBJ2-5, with 11 bases aligning to TRBD1. This CDR3 is 17 amino acids long. Germline assignment: CDR1 SGHVS and CDR2 FNYEAQ. After removal of 0 bases from V and 5 bases from J, the junction contained 8 bases not matched to a gene. The CDR3 loop is CASSLAQRTGGLETQYF. The CDR3 coding sequence is TGTGCCAGCAGCTTAGCGCAACGGACAGGGGGCCTCGAGACCCAGTACTTC.

This clone was detected only once. This rearrangement joins TRBV7-2 to TRBJ1-5; 8 bases are a match to TRBD1. The germline gives CDR1 SGHTA, CDR2 FQGNSA. CDR3 length: 15 amino acids. V shed 5 bases and J 5 bases; nucleotides not matched to a gene: 8. DNA for the CDR3: TGTGCCAGCAGCCGGGACAGGTCCCCACATCAGCCCCAGCATTTT. It is translated as CASSRDRSPHQPQHF.

The chain couples TRBV19 to TRBJ1-3; no definite D call. The CDR3 is 16 amino acids. CDR1 and CDR2 from the germline V gene are LNHDA and SQIVND (reference sequence). V dropped 6 bases and J dropped 0 bases, with 15 bases sitting between them. The CDR3 DNA sequence: TGTGCCAGTAGCCCCTCGGGAATACGCTCTGGAAACACCATATATTTT. This codes for CASSPSGIRSGNTIYF. Together with reference TRBV19 and TRBJ1-3, the CDR3 gives the full variable domain: DGGITQSPKYLFRKEGQNVTLSCEQNLNHDAMYWYRQDPGQGLRLIYYSQIVNDFQKGDIAEGYSVSREKKESFPLTVTSAQKNPTAFYLCASSPSGIRSGNTIYFGEGSWLTVV.